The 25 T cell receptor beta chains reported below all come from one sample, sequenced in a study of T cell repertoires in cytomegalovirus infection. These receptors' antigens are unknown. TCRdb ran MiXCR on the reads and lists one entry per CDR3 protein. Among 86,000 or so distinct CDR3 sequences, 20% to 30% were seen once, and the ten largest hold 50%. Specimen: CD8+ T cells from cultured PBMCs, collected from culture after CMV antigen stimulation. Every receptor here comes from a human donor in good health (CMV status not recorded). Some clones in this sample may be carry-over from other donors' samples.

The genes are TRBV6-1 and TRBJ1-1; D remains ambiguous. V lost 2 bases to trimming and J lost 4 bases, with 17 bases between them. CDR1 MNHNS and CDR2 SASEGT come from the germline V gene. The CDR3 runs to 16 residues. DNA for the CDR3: TGTGCCAGCAGTGAAAATTCCTTTCCCCATACCACTGAAGCTTTCTTT. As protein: CASSENSFPHTTEAFF.

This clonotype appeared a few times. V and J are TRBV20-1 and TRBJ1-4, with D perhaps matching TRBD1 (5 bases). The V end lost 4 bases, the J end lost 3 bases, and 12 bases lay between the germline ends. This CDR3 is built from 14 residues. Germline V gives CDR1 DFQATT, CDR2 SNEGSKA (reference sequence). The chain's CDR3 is CSAIRLQANEKLFF. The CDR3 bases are TGCAGTGCTATACGTCTACAGGCTAATGAAAAACTGTTTTTT.

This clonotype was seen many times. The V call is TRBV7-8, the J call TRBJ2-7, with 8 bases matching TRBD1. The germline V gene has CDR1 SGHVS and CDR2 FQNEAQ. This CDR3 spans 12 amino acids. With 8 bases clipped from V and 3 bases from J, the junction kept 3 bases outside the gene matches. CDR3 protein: CASRDRYYEQYF. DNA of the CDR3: TGTGCCAGCCGGGACAGGTACTACGAGCAGTACTTC.

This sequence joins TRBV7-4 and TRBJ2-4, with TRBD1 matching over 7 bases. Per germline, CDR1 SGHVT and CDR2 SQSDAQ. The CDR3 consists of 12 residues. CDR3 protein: CTILGGSGIQYF. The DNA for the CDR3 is TGTACCATCCTAGGGGGCAGCGGCATTCAGTACTTC.

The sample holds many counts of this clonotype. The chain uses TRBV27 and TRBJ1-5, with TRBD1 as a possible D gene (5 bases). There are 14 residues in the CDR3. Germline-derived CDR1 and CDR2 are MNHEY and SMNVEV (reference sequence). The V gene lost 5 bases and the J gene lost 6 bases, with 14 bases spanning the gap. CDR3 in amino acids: CASSGGVSGQPQHF. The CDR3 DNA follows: TGTGCCAGCAGTGGAGGGGTGTCGGGTCAGCCCCAGCATTTT.

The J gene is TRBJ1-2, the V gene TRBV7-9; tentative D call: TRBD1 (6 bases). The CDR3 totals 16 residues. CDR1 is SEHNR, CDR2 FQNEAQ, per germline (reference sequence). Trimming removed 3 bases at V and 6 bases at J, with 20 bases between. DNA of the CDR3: TGTGCCAGCAGCTTGGGGGCCCGGGGGGGGAAGGATGGCTACACCTTC. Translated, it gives CASSLGARGGKDGYTF.

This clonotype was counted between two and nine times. Here the CDR3 reads CASAEGYSNQPQHF. The CDR3 DNA reads TGTGCTAGTGCCGAGGGATATAGCAATCAGCCCCAGCATTTT. This chain connects TRBV12-5 to TRBJ1-5; no reliable D call. The CDR3 has 14 amino acids. Germline V gene sequence: CDR1 LGHNT, CDR2 FRNRAP. V gave up 7 bases and J gave up 0 bases, with 10 bases separating them.

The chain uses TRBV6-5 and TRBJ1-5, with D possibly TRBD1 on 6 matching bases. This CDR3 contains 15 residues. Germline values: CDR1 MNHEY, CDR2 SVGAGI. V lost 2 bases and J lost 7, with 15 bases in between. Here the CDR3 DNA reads TGTGCCAGCAGTTACAGCGGGGGCGCCGGGCAGCCCCAGCATTTT. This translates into CASSYSGGAGQPQHF.

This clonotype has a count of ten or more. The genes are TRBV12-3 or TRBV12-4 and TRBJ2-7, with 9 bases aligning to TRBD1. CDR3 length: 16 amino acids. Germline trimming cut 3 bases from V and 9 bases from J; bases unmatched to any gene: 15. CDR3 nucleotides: TGTGCCAGCAGTTTCTCACGGACAGGGGAGCTACTACGGCAGTACTTC. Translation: CASSFSRTGELLRQYF.

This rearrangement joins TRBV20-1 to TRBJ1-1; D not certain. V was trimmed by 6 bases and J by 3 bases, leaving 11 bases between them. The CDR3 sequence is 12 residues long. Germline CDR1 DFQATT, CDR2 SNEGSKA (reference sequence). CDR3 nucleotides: TGCAGTGCCCACCGACGGGACACTGAAGCTTTCTTT. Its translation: CSAHRRDTEAFF.

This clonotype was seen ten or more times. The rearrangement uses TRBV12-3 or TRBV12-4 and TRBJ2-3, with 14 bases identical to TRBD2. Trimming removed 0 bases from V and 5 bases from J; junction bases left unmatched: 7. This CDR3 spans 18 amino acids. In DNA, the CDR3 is TGTGCCAGCAGTTTAGCGACTAGCGGGGGGGCCGGGGAAGATACGCAGTATTTT. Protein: CASSLATSGGAGEDTQYF.

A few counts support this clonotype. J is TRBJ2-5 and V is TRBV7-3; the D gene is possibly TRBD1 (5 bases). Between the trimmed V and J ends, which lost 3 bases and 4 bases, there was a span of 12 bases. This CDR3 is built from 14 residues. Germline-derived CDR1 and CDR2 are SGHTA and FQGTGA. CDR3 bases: TGTGCCAGCAGCTTTGGACAATCTGGAGAGACCCAGTACTTC. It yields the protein CASSFGQSGETQYF. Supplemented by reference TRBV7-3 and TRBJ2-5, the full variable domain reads GAGVSQTPSNKVTEKGKYVELRCDPISGHTALYWYRQSLGQGPEFLIYFQGTGAADDSGLPNDRFFAVRPEGSVSTLKIQRTERGDSAVYLCASSFGQSGETQYFGPGTRLLVL.

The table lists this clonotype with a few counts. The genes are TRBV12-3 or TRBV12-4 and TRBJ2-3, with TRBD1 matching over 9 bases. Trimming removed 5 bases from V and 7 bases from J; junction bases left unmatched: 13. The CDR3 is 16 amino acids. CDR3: CASSARDRVDRHTQYF. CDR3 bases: TGTGCCAGCAGTGCCCGGGACAGGGTAGACCGGCATACGCAGTATTTT.

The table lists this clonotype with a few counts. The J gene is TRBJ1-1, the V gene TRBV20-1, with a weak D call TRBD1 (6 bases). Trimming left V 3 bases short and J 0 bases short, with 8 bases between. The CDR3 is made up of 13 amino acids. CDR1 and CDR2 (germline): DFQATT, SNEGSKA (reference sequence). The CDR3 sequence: CSARGTLNTEAFF. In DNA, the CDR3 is TGCAGTGCTAGGGGGACATTGAACACTGAAGCTTTCTTT.

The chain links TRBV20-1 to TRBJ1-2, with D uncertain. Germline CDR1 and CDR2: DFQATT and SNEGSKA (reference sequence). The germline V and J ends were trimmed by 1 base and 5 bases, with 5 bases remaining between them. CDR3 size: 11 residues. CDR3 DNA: TGCAGTGCTAGAGGGGAGTATGGCTACACCTTC. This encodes CSARGEYGYTF.

CDR3 amino acids: CSVESGPGYGYTF. DNA for the CDR3: TGCAGCGTTGAATCGGGGCCAGGATATGGCTACACCTTC. The chain joins TRBV29-1 to TRBJ1-2; possibly TRBD1 for D (5 bases). The CDR3 contains 13 residues. In germline, CDR1 is SQVTM, CDR2 ANQGSEA. Trimming took off 2 bases at V and 5 bases at J, with 12 bases between the two ends.

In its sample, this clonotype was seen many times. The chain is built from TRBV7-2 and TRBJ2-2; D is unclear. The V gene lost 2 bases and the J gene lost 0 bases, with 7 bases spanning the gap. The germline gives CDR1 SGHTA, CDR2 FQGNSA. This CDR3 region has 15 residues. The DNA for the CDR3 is TGTGCCAGCAGCTTACACAGCGCGAACACCGGGGAGCTGTTTTTT. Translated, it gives CASSLHSANTGELFF.

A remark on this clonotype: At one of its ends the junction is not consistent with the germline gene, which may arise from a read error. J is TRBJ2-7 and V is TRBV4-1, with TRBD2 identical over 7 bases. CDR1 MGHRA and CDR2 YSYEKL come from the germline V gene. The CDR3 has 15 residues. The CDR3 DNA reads TGCGCCAACAGCCAAGAGGCGGGAGAGCTTTACGAGCAGTACTTC. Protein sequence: CANSQEAGELYEQYF.

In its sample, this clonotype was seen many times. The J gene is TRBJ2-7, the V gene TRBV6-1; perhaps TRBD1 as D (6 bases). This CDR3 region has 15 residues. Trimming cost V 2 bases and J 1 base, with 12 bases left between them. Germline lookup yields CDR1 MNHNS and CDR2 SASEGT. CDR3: CASSESTGLSYEQYF. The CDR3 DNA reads TGTGCCAGCAGTGAATCCACAGGGTTATCCTACGAGCAGTACTTC.

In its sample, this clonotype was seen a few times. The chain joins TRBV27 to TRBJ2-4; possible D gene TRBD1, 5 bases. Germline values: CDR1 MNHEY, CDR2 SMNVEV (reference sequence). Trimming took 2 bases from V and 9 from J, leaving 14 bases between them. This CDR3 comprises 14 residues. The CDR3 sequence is CASSLTAPGSIQYF. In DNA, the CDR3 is TGTGCCAGCAGTTTAACCGCCCCAGGGTCCATTCAGTACTTC.

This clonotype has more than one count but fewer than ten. CDR3 DNA sequence: TGTGCCAGCAGTGCGAATAAAAGGACAGGGTATGGAAACACCATATATTTT. Protein: CASSANKRTGYGNTIYF. The genes are TRBV25-1 and TRBJ1-3; 8 bases are shared with TRBD1. The CDR3 is 17 amino acids. Germline V gene sequence: CDR1 MGHDK, CDR2 SYGVNS. Trimming removed 4 bases from V and 3 bases from J; junction bases left unmatched: 11.

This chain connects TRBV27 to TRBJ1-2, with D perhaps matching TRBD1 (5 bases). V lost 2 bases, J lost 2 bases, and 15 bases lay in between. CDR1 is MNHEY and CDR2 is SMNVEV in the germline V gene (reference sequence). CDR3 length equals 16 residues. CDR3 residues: CASSLRGRGSNYGYTF. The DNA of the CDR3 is TGTGCCAGCAGTTTAAGGGGCCGAGGGTCGAACTATGGCTACACCTTC.

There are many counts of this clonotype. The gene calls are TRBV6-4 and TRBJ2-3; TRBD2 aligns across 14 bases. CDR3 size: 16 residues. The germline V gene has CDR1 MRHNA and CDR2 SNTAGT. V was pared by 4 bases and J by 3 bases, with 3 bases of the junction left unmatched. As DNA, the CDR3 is TGTGCCAGCAGTGGGACTAGCGGGGGGCCGACAGATACGCAGTATTTT. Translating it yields CASSGTSGGPTDTQYF.

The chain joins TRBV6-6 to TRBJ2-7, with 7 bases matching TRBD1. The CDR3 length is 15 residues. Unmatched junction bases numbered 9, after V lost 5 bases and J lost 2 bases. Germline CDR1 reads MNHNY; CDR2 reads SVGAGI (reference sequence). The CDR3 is CASSGNQGVAYEQYF. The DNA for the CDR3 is TGTGCCAGCAGTGGAAATCAGGGGGTCGCCTACGAGCAGTACTTC.

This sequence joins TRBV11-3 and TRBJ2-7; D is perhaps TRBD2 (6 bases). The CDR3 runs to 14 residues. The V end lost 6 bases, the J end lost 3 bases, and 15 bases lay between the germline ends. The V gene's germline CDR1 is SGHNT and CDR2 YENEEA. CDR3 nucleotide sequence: TGTGCCAGCAGTCCGGGACTCCAAAACTACGAGCAGTACTTC. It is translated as CASSPGLQNYEQYF.